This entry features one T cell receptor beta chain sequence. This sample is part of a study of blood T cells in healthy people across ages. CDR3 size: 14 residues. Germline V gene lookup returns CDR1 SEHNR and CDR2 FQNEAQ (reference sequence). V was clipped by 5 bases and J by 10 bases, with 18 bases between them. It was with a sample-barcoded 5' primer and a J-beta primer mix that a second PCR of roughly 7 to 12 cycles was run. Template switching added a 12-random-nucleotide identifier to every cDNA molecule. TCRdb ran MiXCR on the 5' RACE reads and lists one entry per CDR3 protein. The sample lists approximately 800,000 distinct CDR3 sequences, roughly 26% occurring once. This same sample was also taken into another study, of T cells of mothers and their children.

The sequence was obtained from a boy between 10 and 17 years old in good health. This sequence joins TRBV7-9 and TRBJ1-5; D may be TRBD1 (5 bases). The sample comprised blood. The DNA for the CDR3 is TGTGCCAGCAGCACCGGACACTCCAGGGATCCCCAGCATTTT. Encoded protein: CASSTGHSRDPQHF.